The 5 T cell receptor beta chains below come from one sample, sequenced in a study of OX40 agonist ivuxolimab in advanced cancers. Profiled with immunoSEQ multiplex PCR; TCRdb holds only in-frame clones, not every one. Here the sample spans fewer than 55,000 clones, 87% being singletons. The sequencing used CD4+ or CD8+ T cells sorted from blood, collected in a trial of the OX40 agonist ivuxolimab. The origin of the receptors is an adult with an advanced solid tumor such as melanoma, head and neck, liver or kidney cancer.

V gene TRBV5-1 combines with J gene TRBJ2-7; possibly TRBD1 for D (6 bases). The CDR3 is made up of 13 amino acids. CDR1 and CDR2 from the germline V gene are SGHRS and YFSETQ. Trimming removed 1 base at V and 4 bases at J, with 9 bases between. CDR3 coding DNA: TGCGCCAGCAGCTTGTCAGGGGTTTACGAGCAGTACTTC. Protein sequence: CASSLSGVYEQYF.

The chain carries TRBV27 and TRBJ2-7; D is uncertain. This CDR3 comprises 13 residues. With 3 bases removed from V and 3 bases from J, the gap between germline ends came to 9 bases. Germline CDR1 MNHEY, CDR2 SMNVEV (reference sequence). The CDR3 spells CASSFFVNYEQYF. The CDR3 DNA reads TGTGCCAGCAGTTTTTTTGTTAACTACGAGCAGTACTTC.

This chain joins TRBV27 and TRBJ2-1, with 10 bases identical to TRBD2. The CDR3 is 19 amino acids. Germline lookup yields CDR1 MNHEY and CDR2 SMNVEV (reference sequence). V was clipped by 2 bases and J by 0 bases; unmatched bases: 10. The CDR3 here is CASSLLAGDPQSSYNEQFF. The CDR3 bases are TGTGCCAGCAGTTTACTAGCGGGGGACCCACAGAGCTCCTACAATGAGCAGTTCTTC.

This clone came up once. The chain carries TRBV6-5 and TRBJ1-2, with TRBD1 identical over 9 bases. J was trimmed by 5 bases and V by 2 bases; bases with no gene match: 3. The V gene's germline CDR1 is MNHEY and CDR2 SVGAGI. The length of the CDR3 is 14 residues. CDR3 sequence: CASSYGTGSYGYTF. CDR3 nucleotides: TGTGCCAGCAGTTACGGGACAGGGTCTTATGGCTACACCTTC.

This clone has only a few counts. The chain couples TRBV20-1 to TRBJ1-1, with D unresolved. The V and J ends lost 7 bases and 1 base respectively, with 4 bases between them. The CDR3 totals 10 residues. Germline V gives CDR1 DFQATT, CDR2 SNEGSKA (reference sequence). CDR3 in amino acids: CSDRNTEAFF. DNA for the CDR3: TGCAGTGACCGGAACACTGAAGCTTTCTTT.